This TCR beta chain is drawn from a study of T cell responses to AZD1222 COVID-19 vaccine. Sequencing used immunoSEQ multiplex PCR; TCRdb keeps in-frame clones, though not all of them. The sample records 110,000 to 150,000 clones, approximately 92% being singletons. Findings and caveats of the study: Two AZD1222 administrations were followed by greater Spike-specific TCR breadth and depth.

V was clipped by 0 bases and J by 6 bases; unmatched bases: 5. From germline, CDR1 is SGDLS and CDR2 YYNGEE. The CDR3 runs to 15 residues. Comments on this clone: The target antigen is unknown.

Source: peripheral blood, taken 28 days after the second AZD1222 dose. The gene calls are TRBV9 and TRBJ1-5; 8 nucleotides match TRBD1. The receptor was isolated from an adult who received the AZD1222 COVID-19 vaccine. The CDR3 DNA reads as TGTGCCAGCAGCGTAGCTCCAGGACAGGGTCAGCCCCAGCATTTT. Translating it yields CASSVAPGQGQPQHF.